Shown below are 15 T cell receptor beta chains from a single sample sequenced in a study of blood T cell repertoires in COVID-19. Repertoires were generated with immunoSEQ multiplex PCR, while TCRdb's copy carries only in-frame clones and drops some. This table holds approximately 76,000 clones, 88% found once. The material sequenced was peripheral blood. These TCRs come from a human donor in a cohort sampled during active COVID-19.

The sample holds a few counts of this clone. This sequence joins TRBV6-2 or TRBV6-3 and TRBJ1-1; D gene uncertain. CDR3 size: 13 residues. Trimming removed 1 base from V and 5 bases from J, with 8 bases in between. CDR1 is MNHEY and CDR2 is SVGEGT in the germline V gene. CDR3 protein: CASSYLGGTEAFF. The CDR3 nucleotides read TGTGCCAGCAGTTACTTGGGAGGTACTGAAGCTTTCTTT.

This chain connects TRBV7-2 to TRBJ2-4, with D unresolved. V was pared by 0 bases and J by 7 bases, with 7 bases between. The CDR3 runs 13 residues. Germline loops: CDR1 SGHTA, CDR2 FQGNSA. CDR3 nucleotide sequence: TGTGCCAGCAGCTTAGCCGGGTTGAACATTCAGTACTTC. Amino acid sequence: CASSLAGLNIQYF.

This rearrangement joins TRBV5-1 to TRBJ1-1, with 8 bases identical to TRBD1. CDR3 length equals 13 residues. The germline V gene has CDR1 SGHRS and CDR2 YFSETQ. The V and J ends lost 4 bases and 4 bases, in that order; junction bases with no gene match: 3. The CDR3 sequence is CASSKTGATEAFF. CDR3 nucleotide sequence: TGCGCCAGCAGCAAGACAGGGGCCACTGAAGCTTTCTTT.

V and J are TRBV28 and TRBJ2-1; TRBD2 matches 11 bases. V lost 11 bases and J lost 7; bases outside the gene matches: 13. Germline loops: CDR1 MDHEN, CDR2 SYDVKM. CDR3 length: 15 residues. The CDR3 nucleotides are TGTGCCTCCGGACTAGCGGGCCTCAGGGGGAATGAGCAGTTCTTC. Its protein is CASGLAGLRGNEQFF.

V gene TRBV18 combines with J gene TRBJ1-4; D call uncertain. CDR1 is KGHSH and CDR2 is LQKENI in the germline V gene. Trimming removed 5 bases from V and 7 bases from J, with 11 bases in between. The CDR3 has 13 amino acids. CDR3 loop: CASSRETGEKLFF. In nucleotides, the CDR3 is TGTGCCAGCTCAAGAGAGACTGGTGAAAAACTGTTTTTT.

DNA of the CDR3: TGTGCCAGCAGCCGACGAGGACGGGGGGCAACGAGAGGGCAGCCCCAGCATTTT. Translated, it gives CASSRRGRGATRGQPQHF. V usage is TRBV21-1 and J usage is TRBJ1-5. TRBV21-1 is a pseudogene. This CDR3 spans 18 amino acids.

The rearrangement links TRBV6-2 or TRBV6-3 to TRBJ2-1, with D tentatively TRBD2 (5 bases). The germline V gene encodes CDR1 MNHEY and CDR2 SVGEGT. The CDR3 length is 13 residues. Trimming removed 0 bases at V and 7 bases at J, with 7 bases between. The CDR3 spells CASSYSRTNEQFF. DNA of the CDR3: TGTGCCAGCAGTTACTCGAGGACTAATGAGCAGTTCTTC.

This clone was counted between two and nine times. The chain couples TRBV6-5 to TRBJ1-5; weak D call: TRBD1 (6 bases). This CDR3 has 15 amino acids. V gave up 5 bases and J gave up 0 bases, with 11 bases separating them. Per germline, CDR1 MNHEY and CDR2 SVGAGI. CDR3 bases: TGTGCCAGCAGTCTTACAGGGAATAGCAATCAGCCCCAGCATTTT. Its translation is CASSLTGNSNQPQHF.

V and J are TRBV11-3 and TRBJ2-1, with D perhaps TRBD2 (5 bases). The CDR3 is 14 amino acids. CDR1 is SGHNT, CDR2 YENEEA, per germline. Between the trimmed V and J ends, which lost 0 bases and 8 bases, there was a span of 11 bases. The chain's CDR3 is CASSLDQERHEQFF. DNA for the CDR3: TGTGCCAGCAGCTTAGATCAAGAGCGGCATGAGCAGTTCTTC.

The chain combines TRBV4-1 with TRBJ1-5; D is ambiguous. This CDR3 is built from 17 residues. The V end was cut by 0 bases, the J end by 0 bases, with 12 bases between. From germline, CDR1 is MGHRA and CDR2 YSYEKL. CDR3 DNA: TGCGCCAGCAGCCAAGAATCTCGGGGTTATAGCAATCAGCCCCAGCATTTT. It translates to CASSQESRGYSNQPQHF.

This clone showed up just once. This chain uses TRBV11-3 with TRBJ1-6; TRBD1 might be the D (6 bases). Trimming removed 5 bases from V and 9 bases from J, with 17 bases in between. This CDR3 contains 15 residues. Germline values: CDR1 SGHNT, CDR2 YENEEA. The CDR3 DNA sequence: TGTGCCAGCAGCGCCCCTGGGACACTCTTTTCACCCCTCCACTTT. Protein product: CASSAPGTLFSPLHF.

The CDR3 spells CASSQDVGQGTSLAKNIQYF. CDR3 nucleotides: TGTGCCAGCAGCCAAGATGTCGGGCAGGGTACGAGCCTAGCCAAAAACATTCAGTACTTC. The chain carries TRBV4-2 and TRBJ2-4, with D possibly TRBD1 on 5 matching bases. This CDR3 is built from 20 residues. Germline CDR1 is LGHNA and CDR2 is YNFKEQ. Trimming left V 0 bases short and J 0 bases short, with 21 bases between.

The chain uses TRBV4-2 and TRBJ2-5; 10 bases match TRBD2. The CDR3 has 16 amino acids. Germline CDR1 is LGHNA and CDR2 is YNFKEQ. J lost 5 bases, V lost 2 bases, and 8 bases had no gene match. The CDR3 loop is CASSQTSGGAGETQYF. The CDR3 nucleotides are TGTGCCAGCAGCCAAACCAGCGGGGGGGCCGGGGAGACCCAGTACTTC.

As regards this clone: Distinct nucleotide sequences in the sample also encode this CDR3. The chain combines TRBV7-2 with TRBJ2-5; 8 bases align to TRBD2. J gave up 2 bases and V 3 bases, and 5 bases lay outside the gene matches. Germline CDR1 SGHTA, CDR2 FQGNSA. There are 15 residues in the CDR3. CDR3 nucleotides: TGTGCCAGCAGCTTCCAGCGGGGGCGACAAGAGACCCAGTACTTC. Amino acid sequence: CASSFQRGRQETQYF.

The chain joins TRBV7-2 to TRBJ2-3; D perhaps matches TRBD2 (7 bases). The CDR3 loop spans 14 amino acids. The V end lost 5 bases, the J end lost 1 base, and 10 bases lay between the germline ends. The germline gives CDR1 SGHTA, CDR2 FQGNSA. The CDR3 protein is CASSPGGRTDTQYF. The CDR3 bases are TGTGCCAGCAGCCCGGGGGGCCGCACAGATACGCAGTATTTT.